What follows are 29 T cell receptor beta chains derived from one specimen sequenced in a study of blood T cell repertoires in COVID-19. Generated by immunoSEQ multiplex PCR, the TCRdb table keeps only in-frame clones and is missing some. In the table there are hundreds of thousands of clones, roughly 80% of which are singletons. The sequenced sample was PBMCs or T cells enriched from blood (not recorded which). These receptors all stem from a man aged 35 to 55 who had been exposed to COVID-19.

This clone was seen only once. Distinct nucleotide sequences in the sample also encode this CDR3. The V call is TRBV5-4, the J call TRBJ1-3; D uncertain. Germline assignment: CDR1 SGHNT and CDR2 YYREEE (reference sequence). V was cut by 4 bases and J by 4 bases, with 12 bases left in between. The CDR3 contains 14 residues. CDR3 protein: CASSLQGAGNTIYF. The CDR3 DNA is TGTGCCAGCAGCCTACAAGGAGCCGGAAACACCATATATTTT.

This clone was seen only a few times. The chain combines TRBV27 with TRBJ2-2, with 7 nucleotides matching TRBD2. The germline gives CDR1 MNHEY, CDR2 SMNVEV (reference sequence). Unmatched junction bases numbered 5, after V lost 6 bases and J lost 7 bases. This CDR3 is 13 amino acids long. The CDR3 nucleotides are TGTGCCAGCAGCGTCAGGGACTACGGGGAGCTGTTTTTT. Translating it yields CASSVRDYGELFF.

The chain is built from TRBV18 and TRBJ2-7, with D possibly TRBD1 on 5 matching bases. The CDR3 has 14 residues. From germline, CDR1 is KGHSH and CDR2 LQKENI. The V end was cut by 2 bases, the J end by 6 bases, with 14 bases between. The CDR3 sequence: CASSPRGTGGEQYF. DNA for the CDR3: TGTGCCAGCTCACCAAGGGGCACAGGCGGCGAGCAGTACTTC.

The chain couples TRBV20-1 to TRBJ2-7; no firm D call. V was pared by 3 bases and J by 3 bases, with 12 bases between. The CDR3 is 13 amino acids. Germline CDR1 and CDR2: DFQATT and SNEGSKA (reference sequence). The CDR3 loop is CSASGKSGYEQYF. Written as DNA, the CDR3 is TGCAGTGCTAGTGGGAAGTCGGGCTACGAGCAGTACTTC.

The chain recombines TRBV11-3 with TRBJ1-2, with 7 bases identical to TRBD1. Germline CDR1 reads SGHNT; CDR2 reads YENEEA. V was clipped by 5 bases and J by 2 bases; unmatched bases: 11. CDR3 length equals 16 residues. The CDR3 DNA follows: TGTGCCAGCAGCAAGTCCACAGGGGCTGGGAACTATGGCTACACCTTC. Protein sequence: CASSKSTGAGNYGYTF.

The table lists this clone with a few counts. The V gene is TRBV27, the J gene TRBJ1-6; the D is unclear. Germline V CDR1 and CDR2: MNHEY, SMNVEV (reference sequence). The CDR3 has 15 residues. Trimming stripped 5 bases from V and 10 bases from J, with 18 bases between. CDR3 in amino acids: CASSAGVVRRSPLHF. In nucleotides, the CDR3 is TGTGCCAGCAGTGCCGGGGTCGTACGGCGCTCACCCCTCCACTTT.

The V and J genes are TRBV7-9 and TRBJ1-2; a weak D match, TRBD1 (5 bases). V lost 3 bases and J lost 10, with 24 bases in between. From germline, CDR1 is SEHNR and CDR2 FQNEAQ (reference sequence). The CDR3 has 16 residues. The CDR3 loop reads CASSFTEGLDRGVYTF. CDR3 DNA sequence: TGTGCCAGCAGCTTTACAGAAGGTCTTGACCGGGGGGTCTACACCTTC.

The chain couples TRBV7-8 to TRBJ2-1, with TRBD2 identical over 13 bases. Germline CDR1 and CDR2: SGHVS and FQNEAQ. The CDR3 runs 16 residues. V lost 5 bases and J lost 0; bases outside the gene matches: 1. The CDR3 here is CASSRTSGSSYNEQFF. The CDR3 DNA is TGTGCCAGCAGCCGGACTAGCGGGAGCTCCTACAATGAGCAGTTCTTC.

CDR3 DNA: TGCAGGGCAGGGATAGGCACTGAAGCTTTCTTT. Residues: CRAGIGTEAFF. The chain carries TRBV20-1 and TRBJ1-1; the D gene is possibly TRBD1 (5 bases). Germline V gene sequence: CDR1 DFQATT, CDR2 SNEGSKA (reference sequence). There are 11 residues in the CDR3.

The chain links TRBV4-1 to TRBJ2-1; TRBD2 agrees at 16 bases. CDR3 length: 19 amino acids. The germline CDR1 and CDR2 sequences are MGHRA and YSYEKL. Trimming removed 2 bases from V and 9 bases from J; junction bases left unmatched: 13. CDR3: CASSQLGLAGGPSLGEQFF. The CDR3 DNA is TGCGCCAGCAGCCAACTGGGACTAGCGGGAGGGCCCTCTTTAGGTGAGCAGTTCTTC.

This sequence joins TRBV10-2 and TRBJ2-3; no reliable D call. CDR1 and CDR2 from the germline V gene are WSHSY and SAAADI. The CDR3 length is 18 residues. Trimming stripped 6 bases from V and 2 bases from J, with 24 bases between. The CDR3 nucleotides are TGCGCCAGCAGCCCAGGAAATTACTCATCCTATTACACAGATACGCAGTATTTT. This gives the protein CASSPGNYSSYYTDTQYF.

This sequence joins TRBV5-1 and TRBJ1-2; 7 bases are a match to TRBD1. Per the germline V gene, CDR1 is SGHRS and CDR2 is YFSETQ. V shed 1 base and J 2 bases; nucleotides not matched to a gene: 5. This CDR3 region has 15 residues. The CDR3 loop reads CASSLTTGANYGYTF. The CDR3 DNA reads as TGCGCCAGCAGCTTGACAACAGGGGCCAACTATGGCTACACCTTC. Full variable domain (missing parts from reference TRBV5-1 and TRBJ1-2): KAGVTQTPRYLIKTRGQQVTLSCSPISGHRSVSWYQQTPGQGLQFLFEYFSETQRNKGNFPGRFSGRQFSNSRSEMNVSTLELGDSALYLCASSLTTGANYGYTFGSGTRLTVV.

The CDR3 DNA reads as TGTGCCAGCGCCTGGGGGACGACAGGGGGAGGCACAGATACGCAGTATTTT. This translates into CASAWGTTGGGTDTQYF. The rearrangement uses TRBV27 and TRBJ2-3, with 9 bases fitting TRBD1. Germline assignment: CDR1 MNHEY and CDR2 SMNVEV (reference sequence). The CDR3 extends over 17 amino acids. The trim removed 8 bases at V and 1 base at J, leaving 13 bases unmatched.

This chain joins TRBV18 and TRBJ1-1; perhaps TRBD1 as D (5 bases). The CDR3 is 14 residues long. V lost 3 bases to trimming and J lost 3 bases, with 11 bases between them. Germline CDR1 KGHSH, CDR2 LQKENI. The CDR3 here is CASSPVWGDTEAFF. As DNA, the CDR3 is TGTGCCAGCTCACCTGTGTGGGGGGACACTGAAGCTTTCTTT.

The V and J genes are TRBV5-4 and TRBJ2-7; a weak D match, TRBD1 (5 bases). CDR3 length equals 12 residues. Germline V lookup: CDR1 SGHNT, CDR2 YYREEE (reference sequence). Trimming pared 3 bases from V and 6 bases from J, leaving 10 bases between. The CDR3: CASSSGLSEQYF. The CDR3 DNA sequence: TGTGCCAGCAGCTCAGGGTTATCCGAGCAGTACTTC.

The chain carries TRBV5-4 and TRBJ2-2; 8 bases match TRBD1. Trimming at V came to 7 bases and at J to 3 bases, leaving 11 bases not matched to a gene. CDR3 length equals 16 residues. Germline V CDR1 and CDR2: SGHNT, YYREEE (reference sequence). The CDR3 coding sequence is TGTGCCAGCGGCGCCCTAACAGGGGGTGACACCGGGGAGCTGTTTTTT. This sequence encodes CASGALTGGDTGELFF.

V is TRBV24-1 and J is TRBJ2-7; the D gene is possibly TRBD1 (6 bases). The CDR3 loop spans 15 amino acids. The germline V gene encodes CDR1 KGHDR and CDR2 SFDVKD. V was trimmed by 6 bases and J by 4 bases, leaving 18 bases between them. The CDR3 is CATSSHGQSLYEQYF. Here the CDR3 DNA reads TGTGCCACCAGTTCCCACGGACAGAGCTTATACGAGCAGTACTTC.

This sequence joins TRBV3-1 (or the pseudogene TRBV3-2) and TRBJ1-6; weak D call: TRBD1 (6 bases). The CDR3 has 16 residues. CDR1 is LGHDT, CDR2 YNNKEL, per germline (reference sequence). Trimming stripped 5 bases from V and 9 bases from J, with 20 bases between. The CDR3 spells CASSAVTTGRGSPLHF. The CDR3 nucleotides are TGTGCCAGCAGCGCAGTTACTACAGGGCGTGGTTCACCCCTCCACTTT.

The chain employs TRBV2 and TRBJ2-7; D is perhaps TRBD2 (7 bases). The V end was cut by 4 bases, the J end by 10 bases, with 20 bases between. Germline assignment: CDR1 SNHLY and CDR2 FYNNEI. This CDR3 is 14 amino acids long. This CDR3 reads CASSGLDPGGPQYF. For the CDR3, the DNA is TGTGCCAGCAGTGGACTAGACCCCGGGGGGCCACAGTACTTC.

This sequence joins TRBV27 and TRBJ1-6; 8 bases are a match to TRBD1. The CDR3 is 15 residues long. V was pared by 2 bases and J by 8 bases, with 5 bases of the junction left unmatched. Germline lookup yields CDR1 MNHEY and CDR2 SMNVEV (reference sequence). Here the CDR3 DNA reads TGTGCCAGCAGTTTAATGGGACAGGTGGATTCACCCCTCCACTTT. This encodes CASSLMGQVDSPLHF.

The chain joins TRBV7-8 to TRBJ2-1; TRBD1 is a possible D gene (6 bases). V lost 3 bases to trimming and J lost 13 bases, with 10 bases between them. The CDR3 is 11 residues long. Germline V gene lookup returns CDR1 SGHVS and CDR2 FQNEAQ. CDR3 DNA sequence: TGTGCCAGCAGCTTCGAGGGGGAACAGTTCTTC. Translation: CASSFEGEQFF.

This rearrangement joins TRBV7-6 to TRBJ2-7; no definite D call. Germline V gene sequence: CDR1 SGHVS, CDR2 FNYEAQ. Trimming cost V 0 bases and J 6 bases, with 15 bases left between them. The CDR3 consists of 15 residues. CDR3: CASSLAIDFAGEQYF. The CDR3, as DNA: TGTGCCAGCAGCTTAGCAATAGATTTCGCTGGCGAGCAGTACTTC.

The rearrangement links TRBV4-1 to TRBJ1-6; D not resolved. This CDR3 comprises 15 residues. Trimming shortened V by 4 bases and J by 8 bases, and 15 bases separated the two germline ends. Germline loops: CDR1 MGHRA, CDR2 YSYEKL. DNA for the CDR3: TGCGCCAGCAGCCCCCAAGTGGTTCGGGATTCACCCCTCCACTTT. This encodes CASSPQVVRDSPLHF.

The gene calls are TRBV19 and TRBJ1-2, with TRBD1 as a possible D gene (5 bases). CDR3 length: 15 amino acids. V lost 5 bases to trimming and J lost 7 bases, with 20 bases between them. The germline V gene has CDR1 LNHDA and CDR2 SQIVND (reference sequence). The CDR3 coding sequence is TGTGCCAGTAGTGCGGGGGTATTAGGATCAAGTGGCTACACCTTC. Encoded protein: CASSAGVLGSSGYTF. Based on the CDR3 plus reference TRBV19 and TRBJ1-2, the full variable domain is DGGITQSPKYLFRKEGQNVTLSCEQNLNHDAMYWYRQDPGQGLRLIYYSQIVNDFQKGDIAEGYSVSREKKESFPLTVTSAQKNPTAFYLCASSAGVLGSSGYTFGSGTRLTVV.

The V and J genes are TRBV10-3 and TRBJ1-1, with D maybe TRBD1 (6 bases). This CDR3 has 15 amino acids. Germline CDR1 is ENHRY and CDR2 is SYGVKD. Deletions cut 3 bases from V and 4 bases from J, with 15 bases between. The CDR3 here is CAISDAKQGGTEAFF. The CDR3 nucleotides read TGTGCCATCAGTGACGCAAAACAGGGTGGCACTGAAGCTTTCTTT.

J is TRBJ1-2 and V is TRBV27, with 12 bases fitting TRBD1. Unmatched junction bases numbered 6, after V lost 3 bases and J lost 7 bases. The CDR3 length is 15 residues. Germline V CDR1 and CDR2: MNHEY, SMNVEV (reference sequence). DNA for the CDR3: TGTGCCAGCAGTTTTGGGACAGGGGGCTGGTTTGGCTACACCTTC. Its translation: CASSFGTGGWFGYTF.

The CDR3 spells CASSSLGRAGLVSYEQYF. In DNA form, the CDR3 reads TGTGCCAGCAGCTCCTTAGGCAGGGCTGGACTAGTCTCCTACGAGCAGTACTTC. This rearrangement joins TRBV7-9 to TRBJ2-7; 7 nucleotides agree with TRBD2. The CDR3 length is 18 residues. With 4 bases clipped from V and 0 bases from J, the junction kept 15 bases outside the gene matches. Germline lookup yields CDR1 SEHNR and CDR2 FQNEAQ (reference sequence).

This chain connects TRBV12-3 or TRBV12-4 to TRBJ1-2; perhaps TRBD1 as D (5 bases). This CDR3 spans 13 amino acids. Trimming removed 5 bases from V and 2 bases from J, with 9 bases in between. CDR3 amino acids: CASSTRGNYGYTF. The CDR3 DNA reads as TGTGCCAGCAGTACAAGGGGCAACTATGGCTACACCTTC.

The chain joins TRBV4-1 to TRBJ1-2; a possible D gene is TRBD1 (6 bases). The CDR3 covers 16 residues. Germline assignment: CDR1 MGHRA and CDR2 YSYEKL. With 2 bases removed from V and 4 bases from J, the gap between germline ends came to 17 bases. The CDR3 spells CASSQKPGQGSYGYTF. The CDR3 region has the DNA TGCGCCAGCAGCCAAAAACCGGGACAAGGGAGCTATGGCTACACCTTC.